The clone carrying this T cell receptor beta chain was counted a few times. The sample originates from a study of T-cell reconstitution after alpha-beta-depleted transplantation in children. Between the trimmed V and J ends, which lost 6 bases and 7 bases, there was a span of 13 bases. CDR1 is SNHLY, CDR2 FYNNEI, per germline. This CDR3 is 13 amino acids long. The TCRbeta library was prepared with unique molecular identifiers. TCRdb fed the PCR reads into MiXCR, producing one record per CDR3 protein. This sample has around 700,000 distinct CDR3 sequences, with under 15% found just once. The clonotype was recovered from a girl aged 2 to 10 with congenital amegakaryocytic thrombocytopenia, due to receive a stem cell transplant. The chain combines TRBV2 with TRBJ2-1, with D possibly TRBD2 on 6 matching bases. Sequenced here: PBMCs, sampled before TCRalphabeta/CD19-depleted stem cell transplant. The chain's CDR3 is CASRRSRGNEQFF. The CDR3 region has the DNA TGTGCCAGCAGACGATCACGGGGGAATGAGCAGTTCTTC.